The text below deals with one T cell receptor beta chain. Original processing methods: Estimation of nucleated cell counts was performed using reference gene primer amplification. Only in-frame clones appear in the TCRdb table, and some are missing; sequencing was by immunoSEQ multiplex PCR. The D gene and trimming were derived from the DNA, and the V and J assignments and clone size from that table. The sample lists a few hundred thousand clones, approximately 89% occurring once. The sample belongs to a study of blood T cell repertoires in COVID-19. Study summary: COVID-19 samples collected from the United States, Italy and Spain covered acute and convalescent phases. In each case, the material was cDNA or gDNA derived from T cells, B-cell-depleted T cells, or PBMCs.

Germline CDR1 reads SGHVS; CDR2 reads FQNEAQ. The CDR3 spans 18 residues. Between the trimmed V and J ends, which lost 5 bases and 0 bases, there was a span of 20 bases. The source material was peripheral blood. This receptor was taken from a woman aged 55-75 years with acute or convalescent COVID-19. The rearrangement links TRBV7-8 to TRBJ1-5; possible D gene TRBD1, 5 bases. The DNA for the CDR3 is TGTGCCAGCAGCCCGGTACAGGCCAACCAGGATAGCAATCAGCCCCAGCATTTT. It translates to CASSPVQANQDSNQPQHF.